These 24 T cell receptor beta chains originate from one sample sequenced in a study of blood T cell repertoires in COVID-19. Here immunoSEQ multiplex PCR was the method, and the copy in TCRdb shows in-frame clones only, minus some. The table records 55,000 to 70,000 clones, over 75% of them present only once. Sequenced material: peripheral blood. The source is a man aged 55-75 years with active or convalescent COVID-19.

This chain links TRBV16 with TRBJ2-3; 11 bases line up with TRBD2. The CDR3 runs to 18 residues. V shed 3 bases, J shed 0 bases, and the junction held 8 bases outside the gene matches. Germline V lookup: CDR1 KGHSY, CDR2 FQNENV. The CDR3 reads CASSHTKGLAVSTDTQYF. The CDR3 nucleotides read TGTGCCAGCAGCCACACCAAGGGACTAGCGGTTAGCACAGATACGCAGTATTTT. Full variable domain (missing parts from reference TRBV16 and TRBJ2-3): GEEVAQTPKHLVRGEGQKAKLYCAPIKGHSYVFWYQQVLKNEFKFLISFQNENVFDETGMPKERFSAKCLPNSPCSLEIQATKLEDSAVYFCASSHTKGLAVSTDTQYFGPGTRLTVL.

Only one count was recorded for this clone. V and J are TRBV6-5 and TRBJ2-3; 11 nucleotides line up with TRBD2. Looked up from germline, CDR1 is MNHEY and CDR2 is SVGAGI. The CDR3 sequence is 14 residues long. J lost 2 bases, V lost 7 bases, and 2 bases had no gene match. CDR3 sequence: CASIAGGVTDTQYF. Here the CDR3 DNA reads TGTGCCAGCATAGCGGGAGGGGTCACAGATACGCAGTATTTT.

The chain carries TRBV6-5 and TRBJ1-1; 8 bases align to TRBD1. The CDR3 contains 13 residues. After removal of 5 bases from V and 5 bases from J, the junction contained 4 bases not matched to a gene. Germline CDR1 MNHEY, CDR2 SVGAGI. DNA for the CDR3: TGTGCCAGCAGTACCAGGGGGCCGACTGAAGCTTTCTTT. This codes for CASSTRGPTEAFF.

This clone was found once. This chain uses TRBV18 with TRBJ2-5; D perhaps matches TRBD2 (6 bases). V lost 8 bases, J lost 4 bases, and 14 bases lay in between. The CDR3 runs to 13 residues. Germline V gives CDR1 KGHSH, CDR2 LQKENI. This CDR3 is CASGGGMRETQYF. The CDR3 bases are TGTGCCAGCGGTGGAGGGATGAGAGAGACCCAGTACTTC.

This clone turned up a few times. The chain uses TRBV10-1 and TRBJ1-5, with 9 positions matching TRBD1. This CDR3 region has 15 residues. Germline CDR1 reads WNHNN; CDR2 reads SYGVQD (reference sequence). V was pared by 3 bases and J by 5 bases, with 5 bases of the junction left unmatched. The CDR3 region has the DNA TGCGCCAGCAGTGAAACAGGGGGCAACGATCAGCCCCAGCATTTT. Translating it yields CASSETGGNDQPQHF.

The chain links TRBV7-3 to TRBJ2-1; a weak D match, TRBD2 (6 bases). The V gene lost 4 bases and the J gene lost 2 bases, with 12 bases spanning the gap. This CDR3 is 15 amino acids long. From germline, CDR1 is SGHTA and CDR2 FQGTGA. The CDR3 nucleotides read TGTGCCAGCAGCTCAGGTGGCGGGGCCTACAATGAGCAGTTCTTC. Translating gives CASSSGGGAYNEQFF.

CDR3 in amino acids: CASSQGAGGNTGELFF. CDR3 nucleotide sequence: TGTGCCAGCAGCCAAGGGGCGGGAGGGAACACCGGGGAGCTGTTTTTT. The chain combines TRBV4-2 with TRBJ2-2, with 8 positions matching TRBD2. Germline CDR1 LGHNA, CDR2 YNFKEQ. CDR3 size: 16 residues. J lost 1 base, V lost 1 base, and 2 bases had no gene match.

In its sample, this clone was seen once. In nucleotides, the CDR3 is TGTGCCAGCAGCGGTCCCGAAAGGGGATCTTATGGCTACACCTTC. It encodes CASSGPERGSYGYTF. This rearrangement joins TRBV9 to TRBJ1-2; D may be TRBD1 (5 bases). This CDR3 spans 15 amino acids. CDR1 is SGDLS and CDR2 is YYNGEE in the germline V gene. The V end was cut by 3 bases, the J end by 5 bases, with 17 bases between.

The genes are TRBV11-2 and TRBJ1-5; D possibly corresponds to TRBD1 (5 bases). The CDR3 is 17 residues long. V was clipped by 4 bases and J by 3 bases, with 19 bases between them. The germline gives CDR1 SGHAT, CDR2 FQNNGV. CDR3 sequence (DNA): TGTGCCAGCAGCTCCAAAAGGGTAGGGGCTCTCAATCAGCCCCAGCATTTT. It encodes CASSSKRVGALNQPQHF.

This chain uses TRBV19 with TRBJ1-2, with no clear D. This CDR3 has 12 residues. Per the germline V gene, CDR1 is LNHDA and CDR2 is SQIVND (reference sequence). V lost 3 bases, J lost 6 bases, and 8 bases lay in between. CDR3 sequence: CASSIGPDGYTF. CDR3 sequence (DNA): TGTGCCAGTAGTATCGGTCCGGATGGCTACACCTTC.

In DNA form, the CDR3 reads TGTGCCAGCAGCTTAGGGGGGATAGTAGGGAGGGCCCGGGAGACCCAGTACTTC. This gives the protein CASSLGGIVGRARETQYF. The genes are TRBV7-2 and TRBJ2-5; 7 nucleotides line up with TRBD2. The CDR3 consists of 18 residues. The V segment lost 1 base and the J segment 5 bases; nucleotides outside the gene matches: 16. The germline V gene encodes CDR1 SGHTA and CDR2 FQGNSA.

Here the CDR3 DNA reads TGTGCCAGCAGCTTGCCTTCCAGGGACACTGAAGCTTTCTTT. It encodes CASSLPSRDTEAFF. V usage is TRBV5-4 and J usage is TRBJ1-1, with D possibly TRBD1 on 5 matching bases. Germline V gene data show CDR1 as SGHNT and CDR2 as YYREEE (reference sequence). Trimming pared 1 base from V and 3 bases from J, leaving 10 bases between. The CDR3 loop spans 14 amino acids. Using reference TRBV5-4 and TRBJ1-1 for the parts outside the CDR3, the full variable domain is ETGVTQSPTHLIKTRGQQVTLRCSSQSGHNTVSWYQQALGQGPQFIFQYYREEENGRGNFPPRFSGLQFPNYSSELNVNALELDDSALYLCASSLPSRDTEAFFGQGTRLTVV.

The V gene is TRBV5-1, the J gene TRBJ2-1, with TRBD2 as a possible D gene (5 bases). The CDR3 loop spans 14 amino acids. V was pared by 2 bases and J by 8 bases, with 14 bases between. Germline CDR1 SGHRS, CDR2 YFSETQ. The CDR3 protein is CASSFNRGGHEQFF. DNA of the CDR3: TGCGCCAGCAGCTTTAATCGCGGCGGGCATGAGCAGTTCTTC.

V is TRBV20-1 and J is TRBJ1-2, with D unclear. There are 11 residues in the CDR3. The V and J ends lost 4 bases and 4 bases respectively, with 7 bases between them. Germline V gene lookup returns CDR1 DFQATT and CDR2 SNEGSKA (reference sequence). CDR3 amino acids: CSATLSYGYTF. CDR3 sequence (DNA): TGCAGTGCTACCTTGTCCTATGGCTACACCTTC.

The V and J genes are TRBV7-9 and TRBJ2-7; D call uncertain. Germline V lookup: CDR1 SEHNR, CDR2 FQNEAQ (reference sequence). With 1 base removed from V and 0 bases from J, the gap between germline ends came to 13 bases. The CDR3 runs to 16 residues. The CDR3 DNA is TGTGCCAGCAGCTTAGGAAATCAGGCGAACTCCTACGAGCAGTACTTC. This encodes CASSLGNQANSYEQYF. Filled out from reference TRBV7-9 and TRBJ2-7, the complete variable domain reads DTGVSQNPRHKITKRGQNVTFRCDPISEHNRLYWYRQTLGQGPEFLTYFQNEAQLEKSRLLSDRFSAERPKGSFSTLEIQRTEQGDSAMYLCASSLGNQANSYEQYFGPGTRLTVT.

This chain links TRBV7-3 with TRBJ1-3; D gene ambiguous. CDR1 is SGHTA and CDR2 is FQGTGA in the germline V gene. V was clipped by 0 bases and J by 0 bases, with 6 bases between them. The CDR3 has 15 residues. The CDR3 region is CASSLTGVSGNTIYF. As DNA, the CDR3 is TGTGCCAGCAGCTTAACCGGGGTCTCTGGAAACACCATATATTTT.

This rearrangement joins TRBV5-8 to TRBJ2-3; TRBD2 matches 13 bases. Looked up from germline, CDR1 is SGHTS and CDR2 is YDEGEE. The V and J ends lost 0 bases and 4 bases, in that order; junction bases with no gene match: 8. This CDR3 is built from 18 residues. CDR3 protein: CASSLDGTTSGRPDTQYF. CDR3 DNA: TGTGCCAGCAGCTTGGATGGAACGACTAGCGGGAGGCCAGATACGCAGTATTTT.

This clone occurred once. CDR3 protein: CASRRQGTTIMNTEAFF. The CDR3, as DNA: TGTGCCAGCAGGCGACAGGGGACGACGATAATGAACACTGAAGCTTTCTTT. This chain uses TRBV6-6 with TRBJ1-1, with 8 bases lining up with TRBD1. CDR3 length: 17 residues. The V gene end was trimmed by 6 bases and the J gene end by 0 bases; junction bases not matched to a gene: 12. From germline, CDR1 is MNHNY and CDR2 SVGAGI (reference sequence).

This chain connects TRBV29-1 to TRBJ1-1, with D perhaps matching TRBD1 (5 bases). The CDR3 has 14 amino acids. V lost 4 bases, J lost 0 bases, and 12 bases lay in between. CDR1 and CDR2 (germline): SQVTM, ANQGSEA. The DNA of the CDR3 is TGCAGCGTTGGGGCCGGGGGGGTGAACACTGAAGCTTTCTTT. Its protein product is CSVGAGGVNTEAFF.

The rearrangement joins TRBV19 to TRBJ1-4, with unresolved D. The germline V gene encodes CDR1 LNHDA and CDR2 SQIVND (reference sequence). Trimming took off 7 bases at V and 5 bases at J, with 11 bases between the two ends. The CDR3 covers 13 residues. The CDR3 nucleotides are TGTGCCAGTACGAGGGTGGGGAATGAAAAACTGTTTTTT. Translating it yields CASTRVGNEKLFF.

This clone was seen just once. This sequence joins TRBV28 and TRBJ2-3, with D tentatively TRBD2 (6 bases). Trimming left V 6 bases short and J 1 base short, with 11 bases between. Germline CDR1 reads MDHEN; CDR2 reads SYDVKM. The CDR3 runs to 14 residues. As DNA, the CDR3 is TGTGCCAGCAGCCCTTGGGGGGGCACAGATACGCAGTATTTT. The encoded protein is CASSPWGGTDTQYF.

This rearrangement joins TRBV18 to TRBJ1-2; TRBD1 matches 8 bases. Germline V gives CDR1 KGHSH, CDR2 LQKENI. Losses at the gene ends were 3 bases for V and 8 bases for J; bases not matched to a gene: 11. CDR3 length equals 15 residues. The CDR3 protein is CASSPYEGQGNGYTF. The CDR3 nucleotides read TGTGCCAGCTCACCGTACGAAGGACAGGGAAACGGCTACACCTTC. The entire variable domain, with the rest obtained from reference TRBV18 and TRBJ1-2, is as follows: NAGVMQNPRHLVRRRGQEARLRCSPMKGHSHVYWYRQLPEEGLKFMVYLQKENIIDESGMPKERFSAEFPKEGPSILRIQQVVRGDSAAYFCASSPYEGQGNGYTFGSGTRLTVV.

The table lists this clone with a count of one. The CDR3 loop is CASTQNPGRVYEQYF. As DNA, the CDR3 is TGTGCCAGCACACAAAACCCCGGGAGAGTTTACGAGCAGTACTTC. V usage is TRBV6-5 and J usage is TRBJ2-7, with D perhaps TRBD2 (6 bases). This CDR3 region has 15 residues. Germline V gene sequence: CDR1 MNHEY, CDR2 SVGAGI. The V end lost 7 bases, the J end lost 4 bases, and 20 bases lay between the germline ends.

CDR3 loop: CASSMISSSGTQYF. DNA of the CDR3: TGTGCCAGTAGTATGATTTCTTCCAGCGGTACGCAGTATTTT. The chain joins TRBV19 to TRBJ2-3; a weak D match, TRBD2 (5 bases). Trimming took off 3 bases at V and 8 bases at J, with 15 bases between the two ends. Per germline, CDR1 LNHDA and CDR2 SQIVND (reference sequence). The CDR3 spans 14 residues.